This passage covers 22 T cell receptor beta chains from one sample sequenced in a study of technical replicates of blood from four donors. Only in-frame clones appear in the TCRdb table, and some are missing; sequencing was by immunoSEQ multiplex PCR. Here the sample spans tens of thousands of clones, 70% to 90% being singletons. The sample taken for sequencing was PBMCs. These receptors all come from a human donor in good health. Some clones in this sample may be carry-over from other donors' samples.

In this sample, this clone turned up a few times. The CDR3 nucleotides are TGTGCCAGCAGAGAAACAGGGGGTAATTCACCCCTCCACTTT. Amino acid sequence: CASRETGGNSPLHF. The V call is TRBV2, the J call TRBJ1-6; 8 nucleotides agree with TRBD1. The CDR3 length is 14 residues. The junction had 4 bases not matched to a gene; V was cut back by 6 bases and J by 6 bases. Germline V gene data show CDR1 as SNHLY and CDR2 as FYNNEI. Combining the CDR3 with reference TRBV2 and TRBJ1-6 gives the whole variable domain EPEVTQTPSHQVTQMGQEVILRCVPISNHLYFYWYRQILGQKVEFLVSFYNNEISEKSEIFDDQFSVERPDGSNFTLKIRSTKLEDSAMYFCASRETGGNSPLHFGNGTRLTVT.

The V and J genes are TRBV20-1 and TRBJ2-7; a weak D match, TRBD2 (5 bases). The length of the CDR3 is 9 residues. Trimming shortened V by 7 bases and J by 7 bases, and 8 bases separated the two germline ends. The germline V gene has CDR1 DFQATT and CDR2 SNEGSKA (reference sequence). CDR3 in DNA: TGCAGTGAAGGGAGAGAGCAGTACTTC. It encodes CSEGREQYF.

The chain employs TRBV6-1 and TRBJ1-1; the D is unclear. CDR3 length: 14 amino acids. Germline-derived CDR1 and CDR2 are MNHNS and SASEGT. Trimming removed 1 base at V and 0 bases at J, with 6 bases between. The CDR3 reads CASSEDPVNTEAFF. The CDR3 DNA reads as TGTGCCAGCAGTGAAGATCCAGTGAACACTGAAGCTTTCTTT.

The V and J genes are TRBV4-1 and TRBJ1-4; 7 bases fit TRBD1. CDR1 is MGHRA, CDR2 YSYEKL, per germline. The J segment lost 8 bases and the V segment lost 4 bases, leaving 13 bases of the junction unmatched. This CDR3 is 16 amino acids long. In nucleotides, the CDR3 is TGCGCCAGCAGCCCAAAGAGGACAGGCCCCGAGGAAAAACTGTTTTTT. Translated: CASSPKRTGPEEKLFF.

The J gene is TRBJ2-1, the V gene TRBV2, with 8 nucleotides matching TRBD2. The CDR3 length is 15 residues. Germline lookup yields CDR1 SNHLY and CDR2 FYNNEI. The junction had 13 bases not matched to a gene; V was cut back by 8 bases and J by 7 bases. In DNA form, the CDR3 reads TGTGCCAGCGAGAAGCCGGGACTAGATCTAAATGAGCAGTTCTTC. Amino acid sequence: CASEKPGLDLNEQFF.

The chain uses TRBV4-2 and TRBJ1-2; a weak D match, TRBD1 (5 bases). Germline V CDR1 and CDR2: LGHNA, YNFKEQ. Trimming left V 4 bases short and J 2 bases short, with 8 bases between. This CDR3 is 13 amino acids long. In nucleotides, the CDR3 is TGTGCCAGCAGCCCCGACAGCAACTATGGCTACACCTTC. Its translation: CASSPDSNYGYTF.

J is TRBJ2-1 and V is TRBV6-6, with TRBD1 as a possible D gene (6 bases). The CDR3 spans 14 residues. Between the trimmed V and J ends, which lost 6 bases and 6 bases, there was a span of 15 bases. Germline lookup yields CDR1 MNHNY and CDR2 SVGAGI (reference sequence). The DNA of the CDR3 is TGTGCCAGCAGCCTCAGGGGAGCAGGCAATGAGCAGTTCTTC. It encodes CASSLRGAGNEQFF.

This sequence joins TRBV7-9 and TRBJ2-3; possibly TRBD2 for D (5 bases). CDR1 is SEHNR, CDR2 FQNEAQ, per germline (reference sequence). V was shortened by 8 bases and J by 2 bases, with 14 bases between the two germline ends. This CDR3 region has 14 residues. In DNA form, the CDR3 reads TGTGCCAGCGATATAGGACTGAACACAGATACGCAGTATTTT. Translating gives CASDIGLNTDTQYF.

For the CDR3, the DNA is TGTGCCAGCAGCACAAGACAGGGGGCTAACGGAAACACCATATATTTT. Its translation is CASSTRQGANGNTIYF. The chain employs TRBV5-4 and TRBJ1-3; 10 bases fit TRBD1. V was clipped by 4 bases and J by 4 bases; unmatched bases: 8. Looked up from germline, CDR1 is SGHNT and CDR2 is YYREEE (reference sequence). CDR3 length: 16 amino acids.

The chain carries TRBV6-5 and TRBJ1-1; no clear D gene. This CDR3 is 13 amino acids long. V was trimmed by 7 bases and J by 0 bases, leaving 9 bases between them. Germline V CDR1 and CDR2: MNHEY, SVGAGI. The CDR3 sequence is CASTGQMNTEAFF. DNA of the CDR3: TGTGCCAGCACTGGCCAGATGAACACTGAAGCTTTCTTT.

The CDR3 sequence is CASSSQRGTQYF. CDR3 DNA: TGTGCCAGCAGCTCGCAACGGGGGACCCAGTACTTC. V and J are TRBV13 and TRBJ2-5; TRBD2 is a possible D gene (5 bases). V shed 4 bases and J shed 7 bases, with 10 bases lying between them. This CDR3 is built from 12 residues. Germline CDR1 is PRHDT and CDR2 is FYEKMQ (reference sequence).

The V and J genes are TRBV11-1 and TRBJ2-1, with a possible D match to TRBD2 (6 bases). V was pared by 5 bases and J by 3 bases, with 17 bases between. CDR1 and CDR2 (germline): SGHAT, FQDESV (reference sequence). The CDR3 loop spans 16 amino acids. CDR3 amino acids: CASSPSLATRYNEQFF. The DNA for the CDR3 is TGTGCCAGCAGCCCCTCTCTAGCGACCCGCTACAATGAGCAGTTCTTC.

J is TRBJ2-1 and V is TRBV4-1; TRBD2 agrees at 12 bases. CDR1 is MGHRA and CDR2 is YSYEKL in the germline V gene. Unmatched junction bases numbered 6, after V lost 6 bases and J lost 6 bases. The CDR3 sequence is 15 residues long. The CDR3 coding sequence is TGCGCCAGCAGACCAACTAGCGGGAGGAGCAATGAGCAGTTCTTC. It codes for CASRPTSGRSNEQFF.

The rearrangement links TRBV7-2 to TRBJ2-5, with 9 nucleotides matching TRBD1. Germline loops: CDR1 SGHTA, CDR2 FQGNSA. The J segment lost 5 bases and the V segment lost 6 bases, leaving 10 bases of the junction unmatched. CDR3 length: 15 amino acids. CDR3 loop: CASRDSRTGEETQYF. The CDR3 DNA is TGTGCCAGCAGGGATAGTAGGACAGGGGAGGAGACCCAGTACTTC.

This clone was counted a single time. The rearrangement uses TRBV5-1 and TRBJ2-3; unclear D gene. The germline CDR1 and CDR2 sequences are SGHRS and YFSETQ. V lost 5 bases and J 0 bases, leaving 10 bases between the germline ends. The CDR3 is 14 residues long. In DNA, the CDR3 is TGCGCCAGCAGAAGGCAGACTAGCACAGATACGCAGTATTTT. It codes for CASRRQTSTDTQYF.

The genes are TRBV5-1 and TRBJ2-3, with 10 bases fitting TRBD1. Trimming cost V 2 bases and J 5 bases; bases outside gene matches: 8. The CDR3 totals 16 residues. CDR1 and CDR2 from the germline V gene are SGHRS and YFSETQ. CDR3 loop: CASSLAGTGVIDTQYF. In DNA, the CDR3 is TGCGCCAGCAGCTTAGCCGGGACAGGGGTTATAGATACGCAGTATTTT.

This sequence joins TRBV19 and TRBJ2-1, with 7 nucleotides matching TRBD1. V shed 4 bases and J 0 bases; nucleotides not matched to a gene: 9. This CDR3 has 17 amino acids. Germline loops: CDR1 LNHDA, CDR2 SQIVND (reference sequence). CDR3 in amino acids: CASSRQRQGSSYNEQFF. The CDR3, as DNA: TGTGCCAGTAGTAGACAAAGACAGGGAAGCTCCTACAATGAGCAGTTCTTC.

The chain has TRBV19 and TRBJ1-5, with D unclear. CDR1 is LNHDA and CDR2 is SQIVND in the germline V gene (reference sequence). The CDR3 runs to 14 residues. V lost 3 bases and J lost 5, with 11 bases in between. The CDR3 DNA reads as TGTGCCAGTAGTATTATTAGTAACCATCAGCCCCAGCATTTT. Translation gives CASSIISNHQPQHF.

The chain couples TRBV5-1 to TRBJ2-7; D unclear. The CDR3 extends over 16 amino acids. Per germline, CDR1 SGHRS and CDR2 YFSETQ. The ends were cut back, 0 bases at V and 0 bases at J, with 13 bases in the middle. This CDR3 reads CASSLGASPISYEQYF. DNA of the CDR3: TGCGCCAGCAGCTTGGGGGCCTCCCCTATCTCCTACGAGCAGTACTTC.

The chain couples TRBV4-1 to TRBJ2-5; a possible D gene is TRBD1 (5 bases). The CDR3 is made up of 15 amino acids. Germline lookup yields CDR1 MGHRA and CDR2 YSYEKL. Trimming left V 0 bases short and J 2 bases short, with 10 bases between. The CDR3 DNA sequence: TGCGCCAGCAGCCAAGATCCCCAGGGTCAAGAGACCCAGTACTTC. It is translated as CASSQDPQGQETQYF.

V gene TRBV7-7 combines with J gene TRBJ1-2; D may be TRBD1 (5 bases). The CDR3 runs 15 residues. Trimming shortened V by 3 bases and J by 2 bases, and 13 bases separated the two germline ends. The germline CDR1 and CDR2 sequences are SSHAT and FNYEAQ (reference sequence). The CDR3 bases are TGTGCCAGCAGCTTGGTGGCCGGGGGGAACTATGGCTACACCTTC. This codes for CASSLVAGGNYGYTF.

The gene calls are TRBV7-2 and TRBJ1-2, with D maybe TRBD1 (5 bases). There are 13 residues in the CDR3. V dropped 0 bases and J dropped 3 bases, with 5 bases sitting between them. Germline V gene sequence: CDR1 SGHTA, CDR2 FQGNSA. The CDR3 spells CASSLAQDYGYTF. CDR3 nucleotides: TGTGCCAGCAGCTTAGCACAGGACTATGGCTACACCTTC.